This T cell receptor (beta chain) comes out of a study of control samples from healthy donors and cancer patients. Sequencing used immunoSEQ multiplex PCR; TCRdb keeps in-frame clones, though not all of them. This sample's table has about 200,000 clones. Sequencing input: blood. The TCR originated in a woman aged 25 to 39 in good health.

CDR3 DNA: TGTGCCAGCAGCTTAAGAGGGGGGTCGTTCTATGGCTACACCTTC. Residues: CASSLRGGSFYGYTF. This chain joins TRBV7-2 and TRBJ1-2; possible D gene TRBD1, 6 bases. Looked up from germline, CDR1 is SGHTA and CDR2 is FQGNSA. Trimming pared 2 bases from V and 4 bases from J, leaving 14 bases between. The CDR3 spans 15 residues.